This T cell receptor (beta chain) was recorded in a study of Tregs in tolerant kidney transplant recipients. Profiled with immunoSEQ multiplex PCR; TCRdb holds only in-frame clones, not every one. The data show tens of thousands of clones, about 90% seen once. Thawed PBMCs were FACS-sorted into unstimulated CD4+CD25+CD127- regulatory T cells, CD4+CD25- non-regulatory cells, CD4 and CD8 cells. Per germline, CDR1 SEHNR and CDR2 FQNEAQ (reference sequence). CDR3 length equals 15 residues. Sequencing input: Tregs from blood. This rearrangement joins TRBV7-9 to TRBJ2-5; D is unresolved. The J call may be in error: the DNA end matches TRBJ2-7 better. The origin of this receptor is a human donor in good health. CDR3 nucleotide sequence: TGTGCCAGCAGTCCGGACCGAGTAATGGGATACGAGCAGTACTTC. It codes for CASSPDRVMGYEQYF.